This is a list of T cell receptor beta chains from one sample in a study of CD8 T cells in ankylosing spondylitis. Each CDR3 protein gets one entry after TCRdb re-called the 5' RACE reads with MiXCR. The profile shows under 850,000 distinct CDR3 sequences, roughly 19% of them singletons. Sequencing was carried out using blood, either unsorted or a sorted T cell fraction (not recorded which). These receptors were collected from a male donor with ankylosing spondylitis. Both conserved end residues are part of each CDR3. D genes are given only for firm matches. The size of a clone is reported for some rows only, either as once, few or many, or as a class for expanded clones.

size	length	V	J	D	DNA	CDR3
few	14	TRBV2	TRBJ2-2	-	TGTGCCAGCAGTGGTCCGGGGAACACCGGGGAGCTGTTTTTT	CASSGPGNTGELFF
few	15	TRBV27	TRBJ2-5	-	TGTGCCAGCAGAGACCCGTCAGAGTACCAAGAGACCCAGTACTTC	CASRDPSEYQETQYF
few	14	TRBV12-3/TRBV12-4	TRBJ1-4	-	TGTGCCAGCAGTTCGGGTGGTAACGGGGAAAAACTGTTTTTT	CASSSGGNGEKLFF
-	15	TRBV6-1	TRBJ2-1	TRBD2	TGTGCCAGCAGTGAAGTTACTAGCGGGAGGGTTGAGCAGTTCTTC	CASSEVTSGRVEQFF
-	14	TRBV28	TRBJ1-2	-	TGTGCCAGCAGTTTGTTCGCAGCCCTCTTAGGCTACACCTTC	CASSLFAALLGYTF
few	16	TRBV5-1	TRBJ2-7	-	TGCGCCAGCAGCTTGGGTGGCGGGCAATCCTCCTACGAGCAGTACTTC	CASSLGGGQSSYEQYF
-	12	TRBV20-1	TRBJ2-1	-	TGCAGTGCGCGCGCCGAGGGATATGAGCAGTTCTTC	CSARAEGYEQFF
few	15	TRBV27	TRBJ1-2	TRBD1	TGTGCCAGCAGCCCCCTTCGGGGACAGGGTAATCGCTACACCTTC	CASSPLRGQGNRYTF
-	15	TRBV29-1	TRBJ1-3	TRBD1	TGCAGCGTTGAAGAAGGACAGGGCGGTGGAAACACCATATATTTT	CSVEEGQGGGNTIYF
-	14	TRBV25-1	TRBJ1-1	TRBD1	TGTGCCAGCAGCAGAACAGGGGCAAGAACTGAAGCTTTCTTT	CASSRTGARTEAFF
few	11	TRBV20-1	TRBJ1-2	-	TGCAGTGCTATTTGGGACACTTCGAGGACCTTC	CSAIWDTSRTF
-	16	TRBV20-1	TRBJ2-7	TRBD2	TGCAGTGCTAGAGGCGCAGCGGGAGCGATCTCCTACGAGCAGTACTTC	CSARGAAGAISYEQYF
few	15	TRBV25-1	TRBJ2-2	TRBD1	TGTGCCAGCAGGGGGACAGGGGAGGGAACCGGGGAGCTGTTTTTT	CASRGTGEGTGELFF
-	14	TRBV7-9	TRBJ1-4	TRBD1	TGTGCCAGCAACCTCGGGACAGATAATGAAAAACTGTTTTTT	CASNLGTDNEKLFF
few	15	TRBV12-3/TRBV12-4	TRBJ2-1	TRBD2	TGTGCCAGCAGTTTAGGGGCTAGCGGGAGCGATGAGCAGTTCTTC	CASSLGASGSDEQFF
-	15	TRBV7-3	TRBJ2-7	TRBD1	TGTGCCAGCAGCTTAACGACAGGGGGGTTCGACGAGCAGTACTTC	CASSLTTGGFDEQYF
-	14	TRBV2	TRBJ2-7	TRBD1	TGTGCCAGCAGACCTACAGGGGACTCCTACGAGCAGTACTTC	CASRPTGDSYEQYF
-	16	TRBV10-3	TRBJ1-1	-	TGTGCCATCAGTGAGCCCGCGGACAAAGTGAACACTGAAGCTTTCTTT	CAISEPADKVNTEAFF
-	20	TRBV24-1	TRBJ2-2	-	TGTGCCACCAGTGCCTTGACAGGGGGCGCGGTAGCGGGAGGCCCCGGGGAGCTGTTTTTT	CATSALTGGAVAGGPGELFF
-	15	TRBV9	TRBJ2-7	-	TGTGCCAGCAGCGTAGATATGTCTGCCTCCTACGAGCAGTACTTC	CASSVDMSASYEQYF
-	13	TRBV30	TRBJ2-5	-	TGTGCCTGGAGGAGGGGGGGAAGAGAGACCCAGTACTTC	CAWRRGGRETQYF
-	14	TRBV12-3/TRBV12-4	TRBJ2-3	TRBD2	TGTGCCACCAGACAGCGGGGGCCCACAGATACGCAGTATTTT	CATRQRGPTDTQYF
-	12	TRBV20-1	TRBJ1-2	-	TGCAGTGCTAGAGATCCAGGGGTGGGCTACACCTTC	CSARDPGVGYTF
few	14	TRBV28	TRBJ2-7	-	TGTGCCAGCACCCAAACAGGGTCTGGTCACGAGCAGTACTTC	CASTQTGSGHEQYF
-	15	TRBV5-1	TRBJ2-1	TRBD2	TGCGCCAGCAGCCGGGGGATAGCGGGATACAATGAGCAGTTCTTC	CASSRGIAGYNEQFF
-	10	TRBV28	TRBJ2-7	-	TGTGCCAGCAAGCAGGGCCAGGAGGACTTC	CASKQGQEDF
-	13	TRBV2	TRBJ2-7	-	TGTGCCAGCAGTGAAGGGGTCGGCTACGAGCAGTACTTC	CASSEGVGYEQYF
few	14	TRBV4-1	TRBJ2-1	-	TGCGCCAGCAGCCAATCGGTAGAGAGCGGTGAGCAGTTCTTC	CASSQSVESGEQFF
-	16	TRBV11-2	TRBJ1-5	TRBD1	TGTGCCAGCAGCGATACCGGGACAGCGAGCAATCAGCCCCAGCATTTT	CASSDTGTASNQPQHF
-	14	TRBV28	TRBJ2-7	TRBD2	TGTGCCAGCACACAAGCGGGAGGGGACTACGAGCAGTACTTC	CASTQAGGDYEQYF
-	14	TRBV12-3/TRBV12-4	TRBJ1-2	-	TGTGCCAGCAGTTTCGCACCGGAATTTTATGGCTACACCTTC	CASSFAPEFYGYTF
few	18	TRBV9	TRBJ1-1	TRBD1	TGTGCCAGCAGCGCTTTGTTCCCGGGACAGGGGAAGAGGGCTGAAGCTTTCTTT	CASSALFPGQGKRAEAFF